This T cell receptor beta chain is from a study of shared clonotypes between healthy human individuals (dated by TCRdb to the early 2020s). Regarding the research as a whole: Two women and three men aged 18 to 49 years were included in the cohort. The study deeply sequenced blood TCR repertoires of about 5 healthy adults to estimate repertoire size and the extent of clonotype sharing between individuals. For each donor, CD4 naive and CD4 memory were each run on three plates, CD8 naive on two plates, and CD8 memory on one plate. Between about 0.94 and 8.9 billion PBMCs per donor were obtained by leukapheresis. To increase sequencing depth and limit assay-specific biases, TCR repertoire library preparation and sequencing were carried out by different laboratories using diverse techniques. Here is what the overall study found, with its caveats: Higher generation probabilities were observed for clonotypes shared by all four sorted-subset donors than for non-shared clonotypes. Only blood was sampled, and tissue TCR repertoires likely differ from those in blood. The small number of donors limited the genetic and exposure-history diversity represented. When a handful of donors were compared, the shared fraction of clonotypes was 5% to 6.5% for naive CD4, over 3% for naive CD8, 2.3% for memory CD4, and under 0.5% for memory CD8. Naive subsets generally had larger estimated clonotype richness than memory subsets. Incomplete sequencing was indicated by rarefaction of sorted-subset datasets, despite the large sequencing depth. Pairwise subsampling led to the expectation that sequencing depth would affect the degree of clonotype sharing among donors.

CD8 naive samples were CD45RO-negative cells positively selected for CCR7, giving a CD45RA+CCR7+ population that excluded TemRA cells. Healthy HIV-negative adults with no recently reported acute infections or vaccinations were included as donors. Every donor was a Caucasian adult residing in Nashville, Tennessee, USA. Blood was collected by leukapheresis, and PBMCs were isolated by Ficoll-Histopaque density gradient centrifugation and then cryopreserved in liquid nitrogen vapor phase. Purity and quantity of every magnetically sorted T cell population were checked by analytical flow cytometry. Each sorted fraction had its genomic DNA isolated and then quantified by UV absorbance on a Nanodrop 2000c. The CDR3 runs 15 residues from the cysteine to the phenylalanine. Only the CDR3 part of the read is kept: 45 bases, read in frame from the first base. The junction shows trimming of 0 bases on V and 7 bases on J, plus 13 bases between the germline ends. The germline V gene encodes CDR1 SGDLS and CDR2 YYNGEE.

TCR CDR3 regions were amplified from genomic DNA by multiplex PCR using the deep immunoSEQ assay. Genomic DNA extracted from each cell subset was distributed evenly over all wells of several immunoSEQ 96-well plates, and each plate served as one replicate. Each replicate PCR for sorted subsets received around 210 ng genomic DNA, equal to tens of thousands of T cell genomes. The purified libraries were quantified using a Qubit 3.0 fluorometer, sized with a Bioanalyzer 2100, and then quantified again using the KAPA Library Quantification kit. Every immunoSEQ 96-well plate was sequenced on a separate single-read 150-cycle Illumina NextSeq 550 flow cell. Regarding the original processing steps: The immunoSEQ output contained only junctional sequences without quality scores, so filtering could not match that applied to full-length reads. Sequences were annotated with PyIR, a Python wrapper for IgBLAST v1.9, and V/J genes and CDR3 were assigned using IMGT germline references. Any read was removed if the V/J assignment was weak (E-value above 1e-6), the CDR3 was missing, or the read contained stop codons, out-of-frame junctions, or ambiguous translated residues. V3J clonotypes were defined as sequences sharing the same inferred V gene, J gene, and CDR3 amino acid sequence. The percentage overlap between two repertoires was calculated by dividing the number of shared unique clonotypes by the size of the smaller repertoire. RTK rarefaction, the Chao1 estimator, and Recon v2.1 estimates of unobserved clonotypes were used to assess repertoire richness. Generation probabilities for all TCRbeta clonotypes obtained by the gDNA method from a handful of donors were computed using OLGA. Sourced from immuneACCESS, this table was stored by TCRdb with only in-frame sequences that have V and J called. A share of the clones is absent; for the studies checked, an unresolved V gene accounts for under half, and the remainder has no known explanation. V, J and clone size are taken as reported in that table, and D and trimming were inferred from the DNA itself. The sample table contains about 590,000 clones; only one count was recorded for less than 97% of them. Clones ranked in the top ten supply 0.1% to 0.11% of the sample.

With regard to this clone: Its cognate antigen has yet to be identified. There are no base qualities to consult, and no much larger clone falls within one base.

Recombination joined TRBV9 with TRBJ1-4; a weak D assignment points to TRBD1 (6 bases agree). Source material: naive CD8+ T cells sorted from blood. This specimen's cell subset or site label, per the study, means: CD45RA+CCR7+. The TCR was taken from a woman in her 30s in good health. The DNA sequence reads TGTGCCAGCAGCGTAGCCAGGGGCTTACCTGAAAAACTGTTTTTT. It encodes CASSVARGLPEKLFF.